A single sample is the source of the 3 T cell receptor beta chains below, sequenced in a study of blood T cell repertoires in COVID-19. TCRdb's copy holds only in-frame clones and misses some; the assay was immunoSEQ multiplex PCR. The sample lists around 150,000 clones, about 80% occurring once. Sequencing input: peripheral blood. Receptor source: an elderly woman with acute or convalescent COVID-19.

This clone was recorded a few times. The CDR3 coding sequence is TGTGCCACCAGTGATTTAGGCGGGAGGGCCAACACCGGGGAGCTGTTTTTT. The encoded protein is CATSDLGGRANTGELFF. J is TRBJ2-2 and V is TRBV24-1; 9 bases agree with TRBD2. Germline V CDR1 and CDR2: KGHDR, SFDVKD. The V segment lost 1 base and the J segment 2 bases; nucleotides outside the gene matches: 4. The CDR3 contains 17 residues.

The V gene is TRBV15, the J gene TRBJ1-4, with 10 bases lining up with TRBD1. V shed 0 bases and J 5 bases; nucleotides not matched to a gene: 3. This CDR3 spans 16 amino acids. In germline, CDR1 is LNHNV, CDR2 YYDKDF (reference sequence). The CDR3 loop is CATSRDQGQGNEKLFF. The CDR3 coding sequence is TGTGCCACCAGCAGAGATCAGGGACAGGGGAATGAAAAACTGTTTTTT.

The chain employs TRBV5-5 and TRBJ2-7; D is possibly TRBD1 (5 bases). V was pared by 4 bases and J by 2 bases, with 10 bases between. The length of the CDR3 is 13 residues. The V gene's germline CDR1 is SGHKS and CDR2 YYEKEE (reference sequence). The CDR3 spells CASSPGQTYEQYF. CDR3 DNA sequence: TGTGCCAGCAGCCCTGGACAAACCTACGAGCAGTACTTC.